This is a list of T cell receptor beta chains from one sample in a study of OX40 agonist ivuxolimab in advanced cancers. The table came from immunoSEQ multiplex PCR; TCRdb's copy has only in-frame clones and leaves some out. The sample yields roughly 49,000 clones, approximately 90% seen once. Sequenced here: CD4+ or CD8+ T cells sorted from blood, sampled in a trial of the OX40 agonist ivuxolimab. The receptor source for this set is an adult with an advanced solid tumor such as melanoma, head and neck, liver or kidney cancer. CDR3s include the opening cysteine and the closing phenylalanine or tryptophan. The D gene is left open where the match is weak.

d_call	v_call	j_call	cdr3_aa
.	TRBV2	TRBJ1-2	CASRVGRLHGYTF
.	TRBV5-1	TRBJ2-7	CASRVSISYEQYF
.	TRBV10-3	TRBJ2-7	CAISETTGYYEQYF
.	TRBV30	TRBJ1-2	CAWSVGRGIYGYTF
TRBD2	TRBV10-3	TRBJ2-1	CAISDPGGLMLDEQFF
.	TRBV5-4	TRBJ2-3	CASSLDTRTDTQYF
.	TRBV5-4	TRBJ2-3	CASSAGQLDTDTQYF
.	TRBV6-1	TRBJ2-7	CASSVTGTLTYEQYF
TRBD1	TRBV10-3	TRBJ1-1	CAAGQGVSTEAFF
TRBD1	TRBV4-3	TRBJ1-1	CASSQVSPRGTVGTEAFF
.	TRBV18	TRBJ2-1	CASSPPEGRYNEQFF
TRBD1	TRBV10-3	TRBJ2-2	CATRRTGDTGELFF
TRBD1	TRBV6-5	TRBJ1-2	CASSYSGTGIGYTF
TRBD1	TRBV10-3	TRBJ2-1	CAISGQGVYNEQFF
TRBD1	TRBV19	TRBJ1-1	CASSMRTGAKSEAFF
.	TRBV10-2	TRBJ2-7	CASSEVLGGGEQYF
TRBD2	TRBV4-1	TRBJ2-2	CASSQPPSGSLYTGELFF
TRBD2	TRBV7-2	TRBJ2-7	CASSLQSAGVYEQYF